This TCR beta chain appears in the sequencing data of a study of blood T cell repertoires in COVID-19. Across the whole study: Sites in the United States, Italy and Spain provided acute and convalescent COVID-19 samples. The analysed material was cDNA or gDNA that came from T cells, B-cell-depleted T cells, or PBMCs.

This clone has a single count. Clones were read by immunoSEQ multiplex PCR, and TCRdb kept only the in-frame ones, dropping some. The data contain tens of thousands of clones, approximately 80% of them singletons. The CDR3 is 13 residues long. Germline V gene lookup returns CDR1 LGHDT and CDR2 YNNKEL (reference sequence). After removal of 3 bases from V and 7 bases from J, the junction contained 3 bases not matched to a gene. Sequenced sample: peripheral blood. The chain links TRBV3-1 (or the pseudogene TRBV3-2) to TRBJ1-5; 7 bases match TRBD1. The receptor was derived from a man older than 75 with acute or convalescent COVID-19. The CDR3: CASSQGQRQPQHF. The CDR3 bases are TGTGCCAGCAGCCAGGGACAGAGACAGCCCCAGCATTTT.